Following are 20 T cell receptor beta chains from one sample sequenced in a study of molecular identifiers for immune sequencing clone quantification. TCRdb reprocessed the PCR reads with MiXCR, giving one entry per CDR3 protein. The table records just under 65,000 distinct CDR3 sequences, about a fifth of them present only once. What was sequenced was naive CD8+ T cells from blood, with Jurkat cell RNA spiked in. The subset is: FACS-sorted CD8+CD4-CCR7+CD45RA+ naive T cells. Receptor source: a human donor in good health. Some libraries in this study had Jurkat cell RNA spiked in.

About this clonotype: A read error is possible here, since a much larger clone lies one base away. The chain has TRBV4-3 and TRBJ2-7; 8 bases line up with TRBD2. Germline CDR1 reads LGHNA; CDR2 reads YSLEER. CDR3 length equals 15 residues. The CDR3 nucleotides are TGCGCCAGCAGCCAAGAGGCTAGCGGGCCCTACGGGCAGTACTTC. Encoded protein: CASSQEASGPYGQYF.

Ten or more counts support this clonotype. The CDR3 DNA is TGTGCCAGCAGTTACTCGGGCCTAGCGGGGACCGGGGCCTACGAGCAGTACTTC. Translating gives CASSYSGLAGTGAYEQYF. This chain connects TRBV6-2 or TRBV6-3 to TRBJ2-7, with TRBD2 matching over 9 bases. J was trimmed by 2 bases and V by 0 bases; bases with no gene match: 11. The CDR3 length is 18 residues. The germline gives CDR1 MNHEY, CDR2 SVGEGT.

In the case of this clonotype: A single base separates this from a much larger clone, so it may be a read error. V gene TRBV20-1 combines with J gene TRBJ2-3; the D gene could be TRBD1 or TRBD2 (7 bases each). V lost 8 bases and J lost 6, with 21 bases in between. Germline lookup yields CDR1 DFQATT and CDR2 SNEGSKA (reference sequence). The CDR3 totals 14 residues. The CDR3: CSSPRGGWVDTQYF. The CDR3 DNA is TGCAGTAGCCCCAGGGGGGGTTGGGTCGATACGCAGTATTTT.

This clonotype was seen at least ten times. CDR3 bases: TGTGCCAGCAGCTTCGTCCAGAACACCGGGGAGCTGTTTTTT. Protein sequence: CASSFVQNTGELFF. This chain links TRBV7-9 with TRBJ2-2, with D unclear. This CDR3 has 14 residues. CDR1 is SEHNR and CDR2 is FQNEAQ in the germline V gene (reference sequence). The V end lost 3 bases, the J end lost 1 base, and 6 bases lay between the germline ends.

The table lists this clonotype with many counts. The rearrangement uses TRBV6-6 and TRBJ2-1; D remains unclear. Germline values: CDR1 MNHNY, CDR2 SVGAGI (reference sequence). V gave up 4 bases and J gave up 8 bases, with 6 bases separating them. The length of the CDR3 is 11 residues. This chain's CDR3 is CASSSVDEQFF. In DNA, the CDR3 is TGTGCCAGCAGTTCCGTGGATGAGCAGTTCTTC.

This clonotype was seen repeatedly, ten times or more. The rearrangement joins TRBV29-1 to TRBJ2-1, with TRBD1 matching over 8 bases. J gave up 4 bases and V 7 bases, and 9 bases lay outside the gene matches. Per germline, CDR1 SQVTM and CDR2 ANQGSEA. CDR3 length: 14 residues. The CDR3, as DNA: TGCAGCGGTGCGACAGGGGAAGGATACAATGAGCAGTTCTTC. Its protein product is CSGATGEGYNEQFF.

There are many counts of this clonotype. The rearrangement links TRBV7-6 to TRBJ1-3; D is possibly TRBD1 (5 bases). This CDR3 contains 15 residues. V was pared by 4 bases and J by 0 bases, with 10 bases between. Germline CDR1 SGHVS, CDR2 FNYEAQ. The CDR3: CASSSLTDSGNTIYF. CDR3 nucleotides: TGTGCCAGCAGCTCATTGACAGACTCTGGAAACACCATATATTTT. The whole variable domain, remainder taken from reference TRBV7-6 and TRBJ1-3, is GAGVSQSPRYKVTKRGQDVALRCDPISGHVSLYWYRQALGQGPEFLTYFNYEAQQDKSGLPNDRFSAERPEGSISTLTIQRTEQRDSAMYRCASSSLTDSGNTIYFGEGSWLTVV.

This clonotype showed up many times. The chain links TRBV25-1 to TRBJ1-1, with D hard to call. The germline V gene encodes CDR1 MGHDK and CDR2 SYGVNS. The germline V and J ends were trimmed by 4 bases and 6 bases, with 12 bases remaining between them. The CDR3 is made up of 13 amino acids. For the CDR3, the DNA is TGTGCCAGCAGTGGGATTGTCGAGTCTGAAGCTTTCTTT. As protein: CASSGIVESEAFF.

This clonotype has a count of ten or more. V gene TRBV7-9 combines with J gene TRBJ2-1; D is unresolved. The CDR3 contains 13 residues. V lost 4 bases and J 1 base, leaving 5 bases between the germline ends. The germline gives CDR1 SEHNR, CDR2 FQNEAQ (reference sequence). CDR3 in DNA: TGTGCCAGCAGCTCCGGTTCCTACAATGAGCAGTTCTTC. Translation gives CASSSGSYNEQFF.

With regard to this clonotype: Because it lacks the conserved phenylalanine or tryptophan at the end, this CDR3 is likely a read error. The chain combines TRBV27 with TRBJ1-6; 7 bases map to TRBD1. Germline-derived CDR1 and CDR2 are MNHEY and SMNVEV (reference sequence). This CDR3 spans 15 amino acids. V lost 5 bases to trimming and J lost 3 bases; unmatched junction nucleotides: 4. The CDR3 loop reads CASSRGTDYNSPLHL. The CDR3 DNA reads TGTGCCAGCAGTCGCGGGACAGACTATAATTCACCCCTCCACCTT.

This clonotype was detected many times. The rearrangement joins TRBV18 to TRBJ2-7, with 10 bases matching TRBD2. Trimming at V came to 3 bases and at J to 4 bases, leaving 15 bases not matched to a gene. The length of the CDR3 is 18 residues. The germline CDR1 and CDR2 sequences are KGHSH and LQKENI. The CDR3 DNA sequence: TGTGCCAGCTCACCGAAACTGCTCGCTAGCGGGAGTACGTACGAGCAGTACTTC. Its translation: CASSPKLLASGSTYEQYF.

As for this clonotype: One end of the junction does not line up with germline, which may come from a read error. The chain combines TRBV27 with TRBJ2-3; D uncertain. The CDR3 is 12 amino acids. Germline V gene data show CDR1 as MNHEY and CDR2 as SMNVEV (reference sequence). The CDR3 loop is CVSSRSIDTQYF. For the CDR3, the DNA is TGTGTCAGCAGTCGGAGTATAGATACGCAGTATTTT.

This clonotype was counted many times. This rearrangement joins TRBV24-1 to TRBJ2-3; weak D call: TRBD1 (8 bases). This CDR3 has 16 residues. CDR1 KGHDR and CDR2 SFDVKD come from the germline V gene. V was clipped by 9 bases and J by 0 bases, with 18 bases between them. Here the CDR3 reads CATGTGSSGSTDTQYF. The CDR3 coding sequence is TGTGCCACCGGGACAGGATCTAGCGGAAGCACAGATACGCAGTATTTT.

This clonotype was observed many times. The CDR3 here is CASSENRAPYNEQFF. The CDR3 DNA follows: TGTGCCAGCAGCGAAAACAGGGCCCCCTACAATGAGCAGTTCTTC. The genes are TRBV7-3 and TRBJ2-1, with D possibly matching TRBD1 (6 bases). Trimming left V 5 bases short and J 2 bases short, with 13 bases between. The CDR3 runs 15 residues. Germline CDR1 reads SGHTA; CDR2 reads FQGTGA.

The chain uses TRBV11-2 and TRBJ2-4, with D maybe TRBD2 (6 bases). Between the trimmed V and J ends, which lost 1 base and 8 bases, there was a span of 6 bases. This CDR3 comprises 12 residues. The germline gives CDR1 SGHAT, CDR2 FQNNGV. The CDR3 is CASSLGGDIQYF. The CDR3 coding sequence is TGTGCCAGCAGCTTAGGGGGGGACATTCAGTACTTC.

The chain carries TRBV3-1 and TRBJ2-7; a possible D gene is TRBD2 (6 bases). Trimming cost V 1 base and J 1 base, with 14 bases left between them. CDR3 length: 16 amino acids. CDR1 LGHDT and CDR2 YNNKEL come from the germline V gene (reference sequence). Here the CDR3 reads CASSQGSSGRSYEQYF. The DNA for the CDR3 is TGTGCCAGCAGCCAAGGATCGAGCGGGCGTTCCTACGAGCAGTACTTC.

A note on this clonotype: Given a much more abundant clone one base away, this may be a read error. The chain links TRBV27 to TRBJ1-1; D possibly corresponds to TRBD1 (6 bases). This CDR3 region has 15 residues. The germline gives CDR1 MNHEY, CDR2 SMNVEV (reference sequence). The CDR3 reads CAGSLSQGLGTEAFF. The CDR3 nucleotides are TGTGCCGGCAGTTTAAGTCAGGGGTTGGGCACTGAAGCTTTCTTT.

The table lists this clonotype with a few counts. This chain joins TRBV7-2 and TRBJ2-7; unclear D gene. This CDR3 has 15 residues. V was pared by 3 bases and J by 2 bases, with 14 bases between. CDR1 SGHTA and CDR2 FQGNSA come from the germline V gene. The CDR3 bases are TGTGCCAGCAGCTTTCTCCTAGATGATACCTACGAGCAGTACTTC. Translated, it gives CASSFLLDDTYEQYF. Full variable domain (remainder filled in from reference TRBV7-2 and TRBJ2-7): GAGVSQSPSNKVTEKGKDVELRCDPISGHTALYWYRQSLGQGLEFLIYFQGNSAPDKSGLPSDRFSAERTGGSVSTLTIQRTQQEDSAVYLCASSFLLDDTYEQYFGPGTRLTVT.

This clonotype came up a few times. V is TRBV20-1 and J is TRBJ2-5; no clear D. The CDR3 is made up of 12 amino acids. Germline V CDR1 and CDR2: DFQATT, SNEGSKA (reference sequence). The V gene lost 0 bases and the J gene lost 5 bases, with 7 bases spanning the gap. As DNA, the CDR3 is TGCAGTGCTAGAGACCTGGTCGAGACCCAGTACTTC. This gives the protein CSARDLVETQYF.

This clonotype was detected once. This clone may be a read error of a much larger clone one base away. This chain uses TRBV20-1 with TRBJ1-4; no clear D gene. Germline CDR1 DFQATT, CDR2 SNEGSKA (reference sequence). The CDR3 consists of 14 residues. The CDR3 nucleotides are TGCAGTGCTAGAGGAATCGGTCTTGGAGAAAAACCGTTTTTT. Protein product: CSARGIGLGEKPFF.